This is a list of T cell receptor beta chains from one sample in a study of T cell responses to AZD1222 COVID-19 vaccine. The assay was immunoSEQ multiplex PCR, and TCRdb's table has in-frame clones only and misses some. The data show 120,000 or so clones, roughly nine tenths seen once. Sequences were derived from peripheral blood, sampled on day 0 of AZD1222 vaccination. These receptor sequences come from an adult in good health. Both conserved end residues are part of each CDR3. Each record gives: clone size, D gene, J gene, V gene, CDR3 protein, CDR3 DNA. The D gene is left open where the match is weak. Clone size is not always given. Where it is, it says once, few, many or a class for expanded clones.

>few|TRBD1|TRBJ1-4|TRBV25-1
CASSEWGTGNEKLFF
TGTGCCAGCAGTGAATGGGGGACAGGAAATGAAAAACTGTTTTTT
>-|-|TRBJ1-1|TRBV29-1
CSVRGGGTEAFF
TGCAGCGTCAGAGGCGGGGGAACTGAAGCTTTCTTT
>-|-|TRBJ2-2|TRBV19
CASSTYGTNTGELFF
TGTGCCAGTAGTACTTACGGAACGAACACCGGGGAGCTGTTTTTT
>-|-|TRBJ2-3|TRBV7-9
CASSLGSETDTQYF
TGTGCCAGCAGCTTAGGCTCAGAGACAGATACGCAGTATTTT
>-|-|TRBJ1-5|TRBV7-8
CASSSKRMTAAQPQHF
TGTGCCAGCAGCTCCAAACGGATGACAGCGGCTCAGCCCCAGCATTTT
>-|TRBD1|TRBJ1-1|TRBV7-3
CASSWAGTGETEAFF
TGTGCCAGCAGCTGGGCCGGGACAGGGGAAACTGAAGCTTTCTTT
>-|TRBD1|TRBJ1-2|TRBV11-1
CASSSRTGGYGGYTF
TGTGCCAGCAGCTCCCGGACAGGGGGCTACGGTGGCTACACCTTC
>-|-|TRBJ2-5|TRBV13
CASSSGETQYF
TGTGCCAGCAGCTCAGGGGAGACCCAGTACTTC
>-|TRBD1|TRBJ1-4|TRBV5-8
CASSWGTGATEKLFF
TGTGCCAGCAGCTGGGGGACAGGGGCAACTGAAAAACTGTTTTTT
>-|TRBD1|TRBJ2-5|TRBV19
CASSPDRAETQYF
TGTGCCAGTAGCCCCGACAGGGCGGAGACCCAGTACTTC
>-|-|TRBJ1-2|TRBV27
CATRGADILYGYTF
TGTGCCACGCGGGGGGCGGACATATTATATGGCTACACCTTC